Listed here are 4 T cell receptor beta chains from one sample, sequenced in a study of control samples from healthy donors and cancer patients (dated by TCRdb to 2018 to 2021). The library was obtained by the immunoSEQ multiplex PCR assay. This is the immuneACCESS table as TCRdb keeps it, with only in-frame sequences that have V and J called. A part of the clones is gone; compared with another copy, unresolved V genes explain less than half, and the rest is unexplained. The sample table lists roughly 98,000 clones, approximately 95% of them with a count of one. Around 8.5% of the sample is held by the ten biggest clonotypes. The source material was blood. Receptors were obtained from a man between 18 and 29 years old in good health.

In this sample, this clone turned up a few times. The chain is built from TRBV29-1 and TRBJ2-3; D unresolved. CDR1 and CDR2 (germline): SQVTM, ANQGSEA. This CDR3 region has 12 residues. V lost 4 bases to trimming and J lost 3 bases, with 8 bases between them. CDR3 sequence reads: CSVVSLTDTQYF. CDR3 DNA: TGCAGCGTTGTGTCATTAACAGATACGCAGTATTTT.

The rearrangement joins TRBV23-1 to TRBJ1-6; TRBD1 matches 8 bases. TRBV23-1 is an ORF; its function is uncertain. This CDR3 has 17 residues. Unmatched junction bases numbered 11, after V lost 0 bases and J lost 10 bases. DNA of the CDR3: TGCGCCAGCAGTCAATCTCCCGGACAGGGCGAAGGATCACCCCTCCACTTT. Amino acid sequence: CASSQSPGQGEGSPLHF.

This chain uses TRBV6-5 with TRBJ1-1, with 9 bases aligning to TRBD1. Germline CDR1 and CDR2: MNHEY and SVGAGI. This CDR3 is built from 16 residues. Trimming cost V 1 base and J 1 base; bases outside gene matches: 4. CDR3 residues: CASSYFRDRANTEAFF. DNA for the CDR3: TGTGCCAGCAGTTACTTTAGGGACAGGGCGAACACTGAAGCTTTCTTT.

The V gene is TRBV27, the J gene TRBJ1-1; D might be TRBD1 (5 bases). The ends were cut back, 5 bases at V and 6 bases at J, with 19 bases in the middle. In germline, CDR1 is MNHEY, CDR2 SMNVEV (reference sequence). CDR3 size: 15 residues. The CDR3 nucleotides are TGTGCCAGCAGTCTAAAACAGGCGGCGGGCGCTGAAGCTTTCTTT. It codes for CASSLKQAAGAEAFF.